A single T cell receptor beta chain is shown here with its context. Trimming left V 5 bases short and J 5 bases short, with 10 bases between. This CDR3 comprises 12 residues. The V gene's germline CDR1 is SEHNR and CDR2 FQNEAQ (reference sequence). Each CDR3 protein gets one entry after TCRdb re-called the reads with MiXCR. In the table there are roughly 230,000 distinct CDR3 sequences, 6.5% of which are singletons. The data derive from a study of T cell repertoires in cytomegalovirus infection. The sequencing sample was made of PBMCs. The sequence derives from a human donor in good health (CMV status not recorded). Some clones in this sample may be carry-over from other donors' samples. The chain joins TRBV7-9 to TRBJ2-7; D is ambiguous. The CDR3 DNA sequence: TGTGCCAGCAGCGGCGACAAGGACGAGCAGTACTTC. Translating it yields CASSGDKDEQYF.